The sequence of this TCR beta chain was determined in a study of OX40 agonist ivuxolimab in advanced cancers. Study as a whole: With ivuxolimab, an agonistic anti-OX40 (CD134) antibody, patients were treated. Allowance was made for prior anti-PD-1, anti-PD-L1 or anti-CTLA-4 therapy, and approximately 41% had some. Study-wide points: At 0.1 to 3.0 mg/kg, CD4+ and CD8+ blood T cells expanded clonally by week 6. Among the lowest peripheral clonal expansion occurred in 0.1-3.0 mg/kg partial responders.

Data came from immunoSEQ multiplex PCR; TCRdb stores just in-frame clones and leaves some out. The sample has 95,000 to 150,000 clones, around 95% seen once. As concerns this clone: Antigen unknown.

The CDR3 length is 11 residues. V lost 2 bases, J lost 5 bases, and 4 bases lay in between. CDR1 is SGHDT, CDR2 YYEEEE, per germline. This clonotype was obtained from an adult with an advanced solid tumor such as melanoma, head and neck, liver or kidney cancer. The material was CD4+ or CD8+ T cells sorted from blood, obtained in a trial of the OX40 agonist ivuxolimab. This chain joins TRBV5-6 and TRBJ1-1; D is uncertain. The CDR3 here is CASSFRTEAFF. CDR3 DNA sequence: TGTGCCAGCAGCTTTAGGACTGAAGCTTTCTTT.